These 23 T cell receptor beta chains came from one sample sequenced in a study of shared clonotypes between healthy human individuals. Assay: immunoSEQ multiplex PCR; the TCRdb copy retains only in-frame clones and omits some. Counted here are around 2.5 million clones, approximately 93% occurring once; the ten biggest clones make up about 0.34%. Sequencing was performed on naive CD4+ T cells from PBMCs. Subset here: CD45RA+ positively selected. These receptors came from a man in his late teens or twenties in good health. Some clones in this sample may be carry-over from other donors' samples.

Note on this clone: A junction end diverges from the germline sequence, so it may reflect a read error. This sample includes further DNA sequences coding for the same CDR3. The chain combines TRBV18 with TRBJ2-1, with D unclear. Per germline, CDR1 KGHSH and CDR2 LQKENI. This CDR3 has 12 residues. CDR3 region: CASSPLPNEQFF. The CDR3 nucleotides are TGTGCCAGCTCCCCACTCCCTAATGAGCAGTTCTTC. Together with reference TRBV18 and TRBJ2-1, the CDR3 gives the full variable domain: NAGVMQNPRHLVRRRGQEARLRCSPMKGHSHVYWYRQLPEEGLKFMVYLQKENIIDESGMPKERFSAEFPKEGPSILRIQQVVRGDSAAYFCASSPLPNEQFFGPGTRLTVL.

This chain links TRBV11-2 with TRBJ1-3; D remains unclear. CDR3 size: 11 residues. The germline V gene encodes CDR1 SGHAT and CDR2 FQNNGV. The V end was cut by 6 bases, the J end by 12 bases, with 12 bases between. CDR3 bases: TGTGCCAGCAGAAGACGGGAGCTCATATATTTT. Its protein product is CASRRRELIYF.

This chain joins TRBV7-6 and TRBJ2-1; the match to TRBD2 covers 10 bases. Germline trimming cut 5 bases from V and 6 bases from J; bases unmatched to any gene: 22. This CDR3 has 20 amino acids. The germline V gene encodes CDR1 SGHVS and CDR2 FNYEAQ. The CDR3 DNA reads TGTGCCAGCAGCCCCCGTGGGAGCGGGAGGGCCTCGGGGGTGTCCAATGAGCAGTTCTTC. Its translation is CASSPRGSGRASGVSNEQFF.

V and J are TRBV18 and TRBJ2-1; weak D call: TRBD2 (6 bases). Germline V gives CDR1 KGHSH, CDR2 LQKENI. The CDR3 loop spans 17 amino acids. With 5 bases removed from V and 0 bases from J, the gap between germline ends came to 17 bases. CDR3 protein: CASSRGRPVGSYNEQFF. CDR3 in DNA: TGTGCCAGCTCAAGAGGGAGGCCGGTGGGCTCCTACAATGAGCAGTTCTTC.

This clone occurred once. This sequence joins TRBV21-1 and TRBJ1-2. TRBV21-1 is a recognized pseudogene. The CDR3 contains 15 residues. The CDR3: CASSNERGADYGYTF. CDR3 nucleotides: TGTGCCAGCAGCAACGAGAGGGGCGCCGATTATGGCTACACCTTC.

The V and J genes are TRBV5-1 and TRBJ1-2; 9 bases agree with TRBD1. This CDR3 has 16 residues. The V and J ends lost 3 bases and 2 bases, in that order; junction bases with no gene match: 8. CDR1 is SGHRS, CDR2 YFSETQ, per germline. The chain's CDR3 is CASSSRRDRANYGYTF. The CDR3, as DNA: TGCGCCAGCAGCTCACGCCGGGACAGGGCAAACTATGGCTACACCTTC.

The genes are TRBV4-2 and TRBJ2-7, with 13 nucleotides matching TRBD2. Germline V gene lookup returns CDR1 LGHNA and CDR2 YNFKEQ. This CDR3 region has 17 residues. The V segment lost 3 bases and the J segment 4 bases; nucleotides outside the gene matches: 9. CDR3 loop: CASSHKPGLAGSYEQYF. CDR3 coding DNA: TGTGCCAGCAGCCACAAACCGGGACTAGCGGGGTCTTACGAGCAGTACTTC.

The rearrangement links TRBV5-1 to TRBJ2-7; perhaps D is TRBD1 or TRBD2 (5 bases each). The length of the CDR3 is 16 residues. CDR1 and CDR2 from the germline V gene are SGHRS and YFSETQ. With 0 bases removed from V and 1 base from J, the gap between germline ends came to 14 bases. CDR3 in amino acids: CASSLVRDRVSYEQYF. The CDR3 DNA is TGCGCCAGCAGCTTGGTACGGGACCGAGTATCCTACGAGCAGTACTTC.

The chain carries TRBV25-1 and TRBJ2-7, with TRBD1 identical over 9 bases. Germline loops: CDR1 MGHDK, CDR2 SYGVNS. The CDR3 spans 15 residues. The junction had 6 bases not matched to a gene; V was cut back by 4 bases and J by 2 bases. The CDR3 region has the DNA TGTGCCAGCAGTGGGACAGGGGACCTTACCTACGAGCAGTACTTC. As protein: CASSGTGDLTYEQYF.

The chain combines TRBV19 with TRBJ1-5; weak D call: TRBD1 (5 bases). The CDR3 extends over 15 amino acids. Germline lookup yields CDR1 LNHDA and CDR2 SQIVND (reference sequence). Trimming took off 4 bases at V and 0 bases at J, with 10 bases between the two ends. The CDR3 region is CASSRGRDSNQPQHF. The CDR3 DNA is TGTGCCAGTAGTAGGGGCAGGGATAGCAATCAGCCCCAGCATTTT.

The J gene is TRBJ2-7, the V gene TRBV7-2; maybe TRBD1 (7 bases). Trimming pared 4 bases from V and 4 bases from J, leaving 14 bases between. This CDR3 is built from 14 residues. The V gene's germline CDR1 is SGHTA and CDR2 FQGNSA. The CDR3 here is CASSSTTGRYEQYF. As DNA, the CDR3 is TGTGCCAGCAGCTCTACGACAGGGAGGTACGAGCAGTACTTC.

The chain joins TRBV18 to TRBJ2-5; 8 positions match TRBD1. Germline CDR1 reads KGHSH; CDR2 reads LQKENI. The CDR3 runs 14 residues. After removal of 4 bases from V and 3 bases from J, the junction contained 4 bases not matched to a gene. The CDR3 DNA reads TGTGCCAGCTCACTGTCGACAGGGGAAGAGACCCAGTACTTC. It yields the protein CASSLSTGEETQYF.

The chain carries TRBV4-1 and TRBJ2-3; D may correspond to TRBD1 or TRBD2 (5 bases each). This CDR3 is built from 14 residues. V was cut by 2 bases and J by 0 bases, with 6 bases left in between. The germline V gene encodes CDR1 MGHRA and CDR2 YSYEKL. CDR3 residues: CASSQRDSTDTQYF. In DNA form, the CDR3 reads TGCGCCAGCAGCCAACGGGACAGCACAGATACGCAGTATTTT.

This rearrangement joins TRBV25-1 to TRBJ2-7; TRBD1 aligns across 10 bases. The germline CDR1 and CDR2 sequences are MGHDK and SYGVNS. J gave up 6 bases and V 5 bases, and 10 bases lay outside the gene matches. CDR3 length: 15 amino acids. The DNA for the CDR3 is TGTGCCAGCAGTAATTCCAGACAGGGGGCTATCGAGCAGTACTTC. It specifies CASSNSRQGAIEQYF.

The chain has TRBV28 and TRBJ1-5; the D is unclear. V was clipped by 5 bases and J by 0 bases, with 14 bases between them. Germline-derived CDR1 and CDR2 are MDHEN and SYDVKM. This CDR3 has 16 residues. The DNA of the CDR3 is TGTGCCAGCAGTCCACACGGATTGGCTAGCAATCAGCCCCAGCATTTT. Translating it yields CASSPHGLASNQPQHF.

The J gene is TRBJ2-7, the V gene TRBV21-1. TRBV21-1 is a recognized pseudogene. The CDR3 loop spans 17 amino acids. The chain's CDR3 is CASRDRAPLPSSYEQYF. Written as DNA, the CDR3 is TGTGCCAGCAGGGACCGGGCCCCCTTACCATCTTCCTACGAGCAGTACTTC.

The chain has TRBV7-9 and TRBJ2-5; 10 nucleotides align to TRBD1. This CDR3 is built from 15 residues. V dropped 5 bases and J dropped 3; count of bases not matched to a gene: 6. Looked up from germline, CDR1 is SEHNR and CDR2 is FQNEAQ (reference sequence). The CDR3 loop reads CASSVGQGTKETQYF. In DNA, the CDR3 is TGTGCCAGCAGCGTGGGACAGGGGACTAAAGAGACCCAGTACTTC.

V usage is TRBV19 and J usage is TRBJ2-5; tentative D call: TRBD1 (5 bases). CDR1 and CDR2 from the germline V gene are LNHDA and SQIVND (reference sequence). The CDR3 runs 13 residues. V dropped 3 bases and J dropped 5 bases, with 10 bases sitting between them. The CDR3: CASSIGRDETQYF. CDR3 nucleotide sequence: TGTGCCAGTAGTATTGGCAGGGATGAGACCCAGTACTTC.

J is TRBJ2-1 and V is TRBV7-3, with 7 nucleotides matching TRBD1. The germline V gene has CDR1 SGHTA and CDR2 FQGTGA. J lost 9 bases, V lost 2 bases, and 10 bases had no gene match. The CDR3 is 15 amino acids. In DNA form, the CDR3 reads TGTGCCAGCAGCTTACGAAACGGACAGGTGGGTGAGCAGTTCTTC. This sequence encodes CASSLRNGQVGEQFF. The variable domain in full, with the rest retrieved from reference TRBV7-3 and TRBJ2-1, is GAGVSQTPSNKVTEKGKYVELRCDPISGHTALYWYRQSLGQGPEFLIYFQGTGAADDSGLPNDRFFAVRPEGSVSTLKIQRTERGDSAVYLCASSLRNGQVGEQFFGPGTRLTVL.

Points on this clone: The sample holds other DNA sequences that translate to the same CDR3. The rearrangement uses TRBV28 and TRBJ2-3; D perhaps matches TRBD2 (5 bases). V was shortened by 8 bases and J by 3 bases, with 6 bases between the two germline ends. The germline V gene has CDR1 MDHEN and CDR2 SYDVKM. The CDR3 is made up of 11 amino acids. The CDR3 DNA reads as TGTGCCAGCGGGAGTACAGATACGCAGTATTTT. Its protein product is CASGSTDTQYF.

The CDR3: CAIQGSGQTEAFF. CDR3 in DNA: TGTGCCATCCAGGGATCTGGGCAAACTGAAGCTTTCTTT. This chain joins TRBV10-3 and TRBJ1-1, with D perhaps TRBD1 (5 bases). The V end was cut by 8 bases, the J end by 5 bases, with 15 bases between. Germline CDR1 is ENHRY and CDR2 is SYGVKD. CDR3 size: 13 residues.

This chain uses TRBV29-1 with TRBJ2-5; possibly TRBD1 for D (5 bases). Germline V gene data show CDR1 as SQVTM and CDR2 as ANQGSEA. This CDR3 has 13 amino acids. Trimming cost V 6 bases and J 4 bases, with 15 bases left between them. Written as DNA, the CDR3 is TGCAGCGTCGGAACAGGCCCAGCAGAGACCCAGTACTTC. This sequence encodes CSVGTGPAETQYF.

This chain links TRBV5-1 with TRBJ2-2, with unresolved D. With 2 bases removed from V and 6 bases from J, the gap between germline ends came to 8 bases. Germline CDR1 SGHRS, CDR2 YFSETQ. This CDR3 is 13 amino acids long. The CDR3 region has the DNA TGCGCCAGCAGCTTCGGGTCCGCCGGGGAGCTGTTTTTT. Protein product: CASSFGSAGELFF.